These T cell receptor beta chains were read from a single sample in a study of cytomegalovirus exposure and HLA in healthy donors. Produced via immunoSEQ multiplex PCR; TCRdb's table is partial and in-frame only. The sample consists of some 150,000 clones, roughly 89% of them appearing once. The source material was PBMCs. The source is a woman aged 30 to 39 in good health and CMV-seronegative. CDR3s include the opening cysteine and the closing phenylalanine or tryptophan. The D gene is left open where the match is weak. Size is omitted from some rows. Given values are once, few, many or a class for expanded clones.

J: TRBJ2-7
D: NA
V: TRBV20-1
size: NA
CDR3: CSARDTYEQYF
DNA: TGCAGTGCTAGAGATACTTACGAGCAGTACTTC

J: TRBJ2-1
D: TRBD1
V: TRBV29-1
size: NA
CDR3: CSAGQGEGEQFF
DNA: TGCAGCGCAGGACAGGGGGAAGGTGAGCAGTTCTTC

J: TRBJ2-5
D: TRBD1
V: TRBV4-1
size: NA
CDR3: CASSPGQVGETQYF
DNA: TGCGCCAGTTCTCCAGGACAGGTCGGAGAGACCCAGTACTTC

J: TRBJ2-1
D: NA
V: TRBV18
size: NA
CDR3: CASSPNRDSYNEQFF
DNA: TGTGCCAGCTCACCAAACAGGGACTCCTACAATGAGCAGTTCTTC

J: TRBJ2-5
D: TRBD2
V: TRBV7-6
size: NA
CDR3: CASSNRGSGETQYF
DNA: TGTGCCAGCAGCAATCGCGGGAGTGGGGAGACCCAGTACTTC

J: TRBJ1-4
D: NA
V: TRBV15
size: NA
CDR3: CATSRVLWTLDEKLFF
DNA: TGTGCCACCAGCAGAGTGTTGTGGACATTGGATGAAAAACTGTTTTTT

J: TRBJ2-7
D: NA
V: TRBV6-5
size: once
CDR3: CASSYSLDRPYEQYF
DNA: TGTGCCAGCAGTTACTCGCTAGACAGACCCTACGAGCAGTACTTC

J: TRBJ1-2
D: TRBD1
V: TRBV29-1
size: NA
CDR3: CSAPGQGGYGYTF
DNA: TGCAGCGCCCCCGGACAGGGTGGCTATGGCTACACCTTC

J: TRBJ2-1
D: NA
V: TRBV11-3
size: NA
CDR3: CASSPGVFEYNEQFF
DNA: TGTGCCAGCAGCCCGGGGGTGTTTGAATACAATGAGCAGTTCTTC

J: TRBJ1-4
D: NA
V: TRBV2
size: NA
CDR3: CASITKVTATTNEKLFF
DNA: TGTGCCAGCATCACAAAAGTCACAGCCACAACTAATGAAAAACTGTTTTTT

J: TRBJ2-3
D: TRBD2
V: TRBV6-5
size: NA
CDR3: CASSLAGSYTDTQYF
DNA: TGTGCCAGCAGTCTAGCGGGATCCTACACAGATACGCAGTATTTT

J: TRBJ1-4
D: TRBD1
V: TRBV10-2
size: NA
CDR3: CASSYGTGAFPSTNEKLFF
DNA: TGCGCCAGCAGTTACGGGACAGGGGCATTCCCTTCAACTAATGAAAAACTGTTTTTT

J: TRBJ2-5
D: NA
V: TRBV6-5
size: NA
CDR3: CASSYSAGSWGETQYF
DNA: TGTGCCAGCAGTTACTCCGCGGGGAGTTGGGGAGAGACCCAGTACTTC

J: TRBJ2-2
D: TRBD2
V: TRBV11-2
size: NA
CDR3: CASSFWGLAGARNTGELFF
DNA: TGTGCCAGCAGCTTTTGGGGACTAGCGGGAGCACGGAACACCGGGGAGCTGTTTTTT

J: TRBJ1-6
D: TRBD1
V: TRBV5-1
size: NA
CDR3: CASSRDRGAPLHF
DNA: TGCGCCAGCAGCCGGGACAGGGGGGCACCCCTCCACTTT

J: TRBJ2-7
D: TRBD2
V: TRBV4-1
size: NA
CDR3: CASSQVWAGGAYEQYF
DNA: TGCGCCAGCAGCCAAGTTTGGGCGGGAGGGGCCTACGAGCAGTACTTC

J: TRBJ1-6
D: NA
V: TRBV27
size: NA
CDR3: CASSPRWGDVNSPLHF
DNA: TGTGCCAGCAGTCCAAGGTGGGGGGACGTTAATTCACCCCTCCACTTT

J: TRBJ2-5
D: NA
V: TRBV28
size: NA
CDR3: CASSLWTAGAETQYF
DNA: TGTGCCAGCAGTTTATGGACAGCTGGAGCTGAGACCCAGTACTTC

J: TRBJ2-2
D: TRBD2
V: TRBV28
size: NA
CDR3: CASRPSGTGELFF
DNA: TGTGCCAGCAGGCCTAGCGGGACCGGGGAGCTGTTTTTT

J: TRBJ2-1
D: TRBD2
V: TRBV5-1
size: NA
CDR3: CASSLVAGAPYNEQFF
DNA: TGCGCCAGCAGCTTGGTAGCGGGAGCGCCCTACAATGAGCAGTTCTTC

J: TRBJ1-4
D: NA
V: TRBV7-8
size: NA
CDR3: CASSSTGFGTNEKLFF
DNA: TGTGCCAGCAGCTCAACAGGGTTTGGAACTAATGAAAAACTGTTTTTT

J: TRBJ2-7
D: NA
V: TRBV7-8
size: NA
CDR3: CASSSRAGYEQYF
DNA: TGTGCCAGCAGCAGCCGGGCGGGCTACGAGCAGTACTTC

J: TRBJ2-1
D: NA
V: TRBV19
size: NA
CDR3: CASVAWGRDNEQFF
DNA: TGTGCCTCCGTTGCGTGGGGCAGGGACAATGAGCAGTTCTTC

J: TRBJ2-1
D: TRBD2
V: TRBV7-7
size: NA
CDR3: CASSPSVLAGGNEQFF
DNA: TGTGCCAGCAGCCCCAGTGTACTAGCGGGGGGCAATGAGCAGTTCTTC

J: TRBJ2-6
D: TRBD1
V: TRBV6-1
size: NA
CDR3: CASREQGSVGANVLTF
DNA: TGTGCCAGCAGAGAACAGGGGTCTGTTGGGGCCAACGTCCTGACTTTC

J: TRBJ1-2
D: TRBD1
V: TRBV7-9
size: NA
CDR3: CASSLVGTDVNGYTF
DNA: TGTGCCAGCAGCTTAGTAGGGACAGACGTGAATGGCTACACCTTC

J: TRBJ1-5
D: NA
V: TRBV27
size: NA
CDR3: CASSAEGRLNQPQHF
DNA: TGTGCCAGCAGTGCGGAGGGTAGGCTCAATCAGCCCCAGCATTTT

J: TRBJ2-5
D: TRBD2
V: TRBV30
size: NA
CDR3: CAWSVAGWETQYF
DNA: TGTGCCTGGAGTGTAGCGGGATGGGAGACCCAGTACTTC

J: TRBJ1-2
D: NA
V: TRBV29-1
size: once
CDR3: CSVDPGTPYGYTF
DNA: TGCAGCGTTGACCCCGGGACTCCCTATGGCTACACCTTC

J: TRBJ2-7
D: TRBD1
V: TRBV9
size: NA
CDR3: CASSEGQGGRSSEQYF
DNA: TGTGCCAGCAGCGAGGGACAGGGAGGGAGATCTAGCGAGCAGTACTTC

J: TRBJ2-5
D: TRBD1
V: TRBV7-9
size: NA
CDR3: CASSWSQGEETQYF
DNA: TGTGCCAGCAGCTGGAGCCAGGGGGAAGAGACCCAGTACTTC

J: TRBJ2-7
D: NA
V: TRBV6-5
size: NA
CDR3: CASSYSQGTEQYF
DNA: TGTGCCAGCAGTTACTCACAGGGTACGGAGCAGTACTTC

J: TRBJ2-3
D: NA
V: TRBV7-9
size: NA
CDR3: CASSSSRGSTDTQYF
DNA: TGTGCCAGCAGCTCCAGCAGGGGTTCCACAGATACGCAGTATTTT

J: TRBJ2-7
D: NA
V: TRBV27
size: NA
CDR3: CASSSKSYEQYF
DNA: TGTGCCAGCAGTTCAAAATCCTACGAGCAGTACTTC

J: TRBJ2-5
D: NA
V: TRBV5-4
size: NA
CDR3: CASSLGGRQETQYF
DNA: TGTGCCAGCAGCTTGGGAGGCAGACAAGAGACCCAGTACTTC

J: TRBJ1-4
D: NA
V: TRBV19
size: NA
CDR3: CASSRPGNNEKLFF
DNA: TGTGCCAGTAGTAGGCCGGGGAACAATGAAAAACTGTTTTTT

J: TRBJ2-7
D: TRBD2
V: TRBV28
size: NA
CDR3: CASSLLASGSLGYEQYF
DNA: TGTGCCAGCAGTTTATTAGCTAGCGGGAGTCTTGGGTACGAGCAGTACTTC

J: TRBJ2-6
D: TRBD2
V: TRBV28
size: few
CDR3: CASTETSGLSGANVLTF
DNA: TGTGCCAGCACTGAGACTAGCGGCCTCTCTGGGGCCAACGTCCTGACTTTC

J: TRBJ1-3
D: NA
V: TRBV5-1
size: once
CDR3: CASSPGGGSGNTIYF
DNA: TGCGCCAGCAGCCCCGGGGGGGGTTCTGGAAACACCATATATTTT

J: TRBJ1-2
D: NA
V: TRBV6-6
size: once
CDR3: CASSKDIKRGYTF
DNA: TGTGCCAGCAGTAAGGACATCAAACGGGGCTACACCTTC

J: TRBJ2-5
D: NA
V: TRBV6-5
size: NA
CDR3: CASSSHGGSRRQYF
DNA: TGTGCCAGCAGTTCTCATGGGGGGTCACGGAGGCAGTACTTC

J: TRBJ2-1
D: TRBD2
V: TRBV6-5
size: NA
CDR3: CASSLRGVSYNEQFF
DNA: TGTGCCAGCAGCCTACGGGGGGTCTCCTACAATGAGCAGTTCTTC

J: TRBJ2-5
D: TRBD1
V: TRBV13
size: NA
CDR3: CASSSPSRDRTRETQYF
DNA: TGTGCCAGCAGCTCACCCTCACGGGACAGGACGAGAGAGACCCAGTACTTC

J: TRBJ2-3
D: TRBD2
V: TRBV5-1
size: once
CDR3: CASSFGASGGYTQYF
DNA: TGCGCCAGCAGCTTCGGGGCTAGCGGGGGATATACGCAGTATTTT

J: TRBJ2-1
D: TRBD2
V: TRBV2
size: once
CDR3: CASSETISGVEFF
DNA: TGTGCCAGCAGTGAGACAATTAGCGGGGTCGAGTTCTTC

J: TRBJ2-7
D: NA
V: TRBV28
size: once
CDR3: CATRMGASLYEQYF
DNA: TGTGCCACCAGAATGGGAGCTAGCCTCTACGAGCAGTACTTC

J: TRBJ2-7
D: NA
V: TRBV13
size: NA
CDR3: CASSLQGTYEQYF
DNA: TGTGCCAGCAGCTTGCAGGGGACCTACGAGCAGTACTTC

J: TRBJ2-7
D: NA
V: TRBV7-2
size: NA
CDR3: CASSLGGYPYEQYF
DNA: TGTGCCAGCAGCTTAGGCGGGTACCCCTACGAGCAGTACTTC

J: TRBJ1-2
D: TRBD1
V: TRBV29-1
size: NA
CDR3: CSVEGQSTYGYTF
DNA: TGCAGCGTTGAGGGACAGTCCACCTATGGCTACACCTTC